The 10 T cell receptor beta chains below were found in one sample sequenced in a study of blood T cell repertoires in COVID-19. Only in-frame clones appear in the TCRdb table, and some are missing; sequencing was by immunoSEQ multiplex PCR. The sample yields over 70,000 clones, approximately 86% seen once. Material: peripheral blood. These receptors were collected from a human donor in a cohort sampled during active COVID-19.

The CDR3 spells CASQGTGNQPQHF. CDR3 nucleotide sequence: TGTGCCAGCCAGGGGACAGGCAATCAGCCCCAGCATTTT. The V call is TRBV6-5, the J call TRBJ1-5, with TRBD1 matching over 7 bases. The germline gives CDR1 MNHEY, CDR2 SVGAGI. Trimming removed 8 bases from V and 2 bases from J; junction bases left unmatched: 3. The CDR3 spans 13 residues.

V gene TRBV3-1 (or the pseudogene TRBV3-2) combines with J gene TRBJ2-2; D perhaps matches TRBD2 (5 bases). Trimming left V 5 bases short and J 1 base short, with 11 bases between. This CDR3 region has 15 residues. Germline V gene data show CDR1 as LGHDT and CDR2 as YNNKEL (reference sequence). CDR3 DNA: TGTGCCAGCAGCATGAACCGGGGGAACACCGGGGAGCTGTTTTTT. Its translation: CASSMNRGNTGELFF.

The genes are TRBV6-2 or TRBV6-3 and TRBJ1-5, with D possibly being TRBD1 (5 bases). The ends were cut back, 4 bases at V and 4 bases at J, with 14 bases in the middle. The CDR3 is 15 residues long. CDR1 is MNHEY, CDR2 SVGEGT, per germline. In DNA, the CDR3 is TGTGCCAGCAGTTCCCTAGACAGCCTTAATCAGCCCCAGCATTTT. Encoded protein: CASSSLDSLNQPQHF.

The chain is built from TRBV27 and TRBJ1-6, with 7 bases identical to TRBD1. Trimming cost V 0 bases and J 6 bases; bases outside gene matches: 2. The CDR3 length is 15 residues. Germline V gene lookup returns CDR1 MNHEY and CDR2 SMNVEV (reference sequence). The CDR3 DNA reads as TGTGCCAGCAGTTTATCGGGGACAGCTAATTCACCCCTCCACTTT. Protein sequence: CASSLSGTANSPLHF.

The V and J genes are TRBV11-3 and TRBJ2-1, with D possibly matching TRBD2 (5 bases). The V gene's germline CDR1 is SGHNT and CDR2 YENEEA. V lost 4 bases and J 4 bases, leaving 20 bases between the germline ends. The CDR3 spans 17 residues. The CDR3 is CASSSPRRFTGYNEQFF. The CDR3 DNA reads TGTGCCAGCAGCTCCCCGCGACGATTCACGGGGTACAATGAGCAGTTCTTC.

The rearrangement links TRBV10-3 to TRBJ2-1, with 12 bases matching TRBD1. V dropped 3 bases and J dropped 8; count of bases not matched to a gene: 5. Germline CDR1 and CDR2: ENHRY and SYGVKD. This CDR3 is built from 15 residues. The CDR3 bases are TGTGCCATCAGTGAACCCGGGACAGGGGGCGATGAGCAGTTCTTC. Translation: CAISEPGTGGDEQFF.

CDR3 residues: CASSWTSGPYEQYF. CDR3 nucleotide sequence: TGTGCCAGCAGCTGGACTAGCGGGCCCTACGAGCAGTACTTC. The J gene is TRBJ2-7, the V gene TRBV7-2, with 11 bases that match TRBD2. V was clipped by 4 bases and J by 2 bases; unmatched bases: 1. From germline, CDR1 is SGHTA and CDR2 FQGNSA. The CDR3 runs 14 residues.

The CDR3 region has the DNA TGCGCCAGCAGCCCTATAGGGGAGGGCCACCACGAGCAGTACTTC. Translating gives CASSPIGEGHHEQYF. The rearrangement uses TRBV4-1 and TRBJ2-7, with 7 bases identical to TRBD2. This CDR3 spans 15 amino acids. V lost 4 bases, J lost 5 bases, and 11 bases stayed unmatched. Germline CDR1 and CDR2: MGHRA and YSYEKL.

This chain uses TRBV9 with TRBJ2-5; TRBD2 matches at 8 bases. This CDR3 spans 15 amino acids. The V and J ends lost 1 base and 0 bases, in that order; junction bases with no gene match: 2. CDR1 and CDR2 from the germline V gene are SGDLS and YYNGEE. CDR3 protein: CASSVLAGNQETQYF. CDR3 in DNA: TGTGCCAGCAGCGTACTAGCGGGTAACCAAGAGACCCAGTACTTC.

The chain employs TRBV5-1 and TRBJ2-5, with D possibly TRBD1 on 5 matching bases. Looked up from germline, CDR1 is SGHRS and CDR2 is YFSETQ. CDR3 length: 14 amino acids. Trimming left V 6 bases short and J 0 bases short, with 12 bases between. CDR3 sequence reads: CASTLGANQETQYF. CDR3 nucleotide sequence: TGCGCCAGCACCCTAGGGGCGAACCAAGAGACCCAGTACTTC.